Each of the 2 T cell receptor beta chains below was sequenced from the same sample in a study of immune evolution from preneoplasia to lung adenocarcinoma. Sequenced by immunoSEQ multiplex PCR; TCRdb stores in-frame clones only, minus some. The table records about 9,600 clones, roughly 89% of them present only once. Material for sequencing was FFPE invasive lung adenocarcinoma tissue. These receptors were taken from a person aged 70 to 85 with invasive lung adenocarcinoma.

This chain joins TRBV6-6 and TRBJ2-2; TRBD1 agrees at 8 bases. Germline CDR1 is MNHNY and CDR2 is SVGAGI (reference sequence). This CDR3 has 16 residues. Germline trimming cut 5 bases from V and 4 bases from J; bases unmatched to any gene: 9. The CDR3 nucleotides read TGTGCCAGCAGTCCCCGCCGGACAGGGTTCACCGGGGAGCTGTTTTTT. This encodes CASSPRRTGFTGELFF.

The rearrangement links TRBV5-4 to TRBJ2-2; tentatively, D is TRBD2 (5 bases). CDR1 is SGHNT, CDR2 YYREEE, per germline (reference sequence). Between the trimmed V and J ends, which lost 0 bases and 7 bases, there was a span of 13 bases. CDR3 length: 15 amino acids. The CDR3 protein is CASSLAASRDGELFF. DNA for the CDR3: TGTGCCAGCAGCTTGGCCGCCTCCCGGGACGGGGAGCTGTTTTTT.